This T cell receptor (beta chain) stems from a study of T cell responses to AZD1222 COVID-19 vaccine. On this clone itself: Its antigen is currently unknown.

General observations from the study: It should be noted that donors were predominantly white British and more often female, and clonal diversity was possibly underestimated. After the peak T cell response, and only then, were repertoires sampled. Breadth and depth of Spike-specific TCRs rose after two AZD1222 doses.

Second-dose groups at about 4 or about 12 weeks were pooled. CDR1 and CDR2 from the germline V gene are SNHLY and FYNNEI. V was clipped by 2 bases and J by 3 bases, with 10 bases between them. The length of the CDR3 is 15 residues. Clones were read by immunoSEQ multiplex PCR, and TCRdb kept only the in-frame ones, dropping some. The table lists 150,000 or so clones, under 95% of them singletons. Here the sequenced sample was peripheral blood, taken 28 days after the second AZD1222 dose. The TCR was taken from an adult who received the AZD1222 COVID-19 vaccine. The rearrangement uses TRBV2 and TRBJ1-4; D gene ambiguous. The CDR3 DNA is TGTGCCAGCAGTGAAACAACGGACGCTAATGAAAAACTGTTTTTT. Its protein product is CASSETTDANEKLFF.